Below are 10 T cell receptor beta chains sequenced from a single sample in a study of blood T cell repertoires in COVID-19. Profiling relied on immunoSEQ multiplex PCR, and the TCRdb table lists in-frame clones only, not all of them. This table holds a few hundred thousand clones, about 87% found once. Input material: peripheral blood. Receptors were obtained from a woman between 50 and 59 years old who had recovered from COVID-19.

This rearrangement joins TRBV19 to TRBJ2-6; D is undetermined. The CDR3 extends over 14 amino acids. Germline values: CDR1 LNHDA, CDR2 SQIVND (reference sequence). Trimming removed 4 bases from V and 0 bases from J, with 4 bases in between. DNA for the CDR3: TGTGCCAGTAGTAGCAGCTCTGGGGCCAACGTCCTGACTTTC. This gives the protein CASSSSSGANVLTF.

The chain uses TRBV27 and TRBJ2-7; 8 bases match TRBD2. This CDR3 has 17 amino acids. Germline V CDR1 and CDR2: MNHEY, SMNVEV (reference sequence). With 2 bases clipped from V and 2 bases from J, the junction kept 11 bases outside the gene matches. The CDR3 DNA is TGTGCCAGCAGTTTACGGGGTAGCGGGAACCACCCCTACGAGCAGTACTTC. Amino acids: CASSLRGSGNHPYEQYF.

V gene TRBV7-3 combines with J gene TRBJ2-2; D might be TRBD2 (5 bases). CDR3 length equals 14 residues. Trimming took 4 bases from V and 3 from J, leaving 9 bases between them. Looked up from germline, CDR1 is SGHTA and CDR2 is FQGTGA. CDR3 DNA sequence: TGTGCCAGCAGCTCCGGGATTCACACCGGGGAGCTGTTTTTT. Encoded protein: CASSSGIHTGELFF.

The rearrangement joins TRBV30 to TRBJ1-2; D call uncertain. The germline V gene has CDR1 GTSNPN and CDR2 SVGIG (reference sequence). The CDR3 runs 13 residues. V shed 0 bases and J shed 3 bases, with 8 bases lying between them. In DNA form, the CDR3 reads TGTGCCTGGAGTGTAGCGGAGGACTATGGCTACACCTTC. Residues: CAWSVAEDYGYTF.

The rearrangement links TRBV7-9 to TRBJ1-1; 11 nucleotides align to TRBD1. With 4 bases clipped from V and 0 bases from J, the junction kept 13 bases outside the gene matches. The CDR3 runs 19 residues. Germline values: CDR1 SEHNR, CDR2 FQNEAQ (reference sequence). The CDR3 nucleotides are TGTGCCAGCAGCTCCACGGGGTGGGGGACAGGGGGAATGAACACTGAAGCTTTCTTT. It codes for CASSSTGWGTGGMNTEAFF.

The rearrangement uses TRBV11-3 and TRBJ2-1, with 9 positions matching TRBD2. Unmatched junction bases numbered 10, after V lost 1 base and J lost 6 bases. This CDR3 has 17 residues. Germline values: CDR1 SGHNT, CDR2 YENEEA. CDR3 sequence (DNA): TGTGCCAGCAGCTTAGGAGTAGCGGGGGCGAGGGTCAATGAGCAGTTCTTC. This translates into CASSLGVAGARVNEQFF.

This chain joins TRBV7-8 and TRBJ2-5; a weak D match, TRBD2 (6 bases). The V gene's germline CDR1 is SGHVS and CDR2 FQNEAQ. The CDR3 extends over 13 amino acids. The V end lost 2 bases, the J end lost 7 bases, and 11 bases lay between the germline ends. For the CDR3, the DNA is TGTGCCAGCAGCTTACGAGTAGCGGTGACCCAGTACTTC. Residues: CASSLRVAVTQYF.

The V call is TRBV11-2, the J call TRBJ1-2; no clear D. Looked up from germline, CDR1 is SGHAT and CDR2 is FQNNGV. V was shortened by 5 bases and J by 3 bases, with 10 bases between the two germline ends. The CDR3 extends over 13 amino acids. This CDR3 reads CASSREPDYGYTF. The CDR3 DNA is TGTGCCAGCAGCCGGGAGCCAGACTATGGCTACACCTTC.

The rearrangement links TRBV3-1 (or the pseudogene TRBV3-2) to TRBJ2-3; 9 nucleotides match TRBD2. In germline, CDR1 is LGHDT, CDR2 YNNKEL (reference sequence). Trimming took 3 bases from V and 6 from J; bases not matched to a gene: 4. CDR3 length: 14 residues. CDR3 loop: CASSQAGGYDTQYF. DNA of the CDR3: TGTGCCAGCAGCCAGGCGGGAGGGTACGATACGCAGTATTTT.

The V gene is TRBV11-1, the J gene TRBJ1-1, with TRBD1 matching 12 bases. V trimming: 5 bases; J trimming: 5 bases; junction bases outside the gene matches: 9. The CDR3 is made up of 16 amino acids. The germline CDR1 and CDR2 sequences are SGHAT and FQDESV (reference sequence). In nucleotides, the CDR3 is TGTGCCAGCAGCGACCGGGACAGGGGGCGCGGGACTGAAGCTTTCTTT. Amino acid sequence: CASSDRDRGRGTEAFF.